The 12 T cell receptor beta chains given below trace back to one sample, sequenced in a study of cytomegalovirus exposure and HLA in healthy donors. Primers included in the PCR were 60 Vbeta and 13 Jbeta primers. TCRdb's table, derived via immunoSEQ multiplex PCR, lists solely in-frame clones and lacks some. The data contain approximately 100,000 clones, approximately 85% of them singletons. Sequenced: PBMCs. Receptor source: a man in his thirties or forties in good health and CMV-seronegative.

In the case of this clone: The germline gene is not matched at one end of the junction; a read error may be the cause. The chain joins TRBV7-2 to TRBJ2-5; TRBD2 matches at 8 bases. Germline lookup yields CDR1 SGHTA and CDR2 FQGNSA. The CDR3 length is 15 residues. In DNA form, the CDR3 reads TGTGCCAGCAGCACGGGGGGGGCGGGGCAAGAGGCCCAGTACTTC. Encoded protein: CASSTGGAGQEAQYF.

The rearrangement links TRBV5-4 to TRBJ1-1; 9 bases are a match to TRBD1. This CDR3 region has 14 residues. The ends lost 4 bases at V and 4 bases at J; junction bases unmatched: 5. Germline CDR1 reads SGHNT; CDR2 reads YYREEE (reference sequence). CDR3 nucleotide sequence: TGTGCCAGCAGCGGGGACAGGGATACCACTGAAGCTTTCTTT. Translated: CASSGDRDTTEAFF.

The chain links TRBV7-8 to TRBJ2-7; 9 bases align to TRBD1. With V trimmed by 6 bases and J by 4 bases, 7 bases remained unmatched. Germline lookup yields CDR1 SGHVS and CDR2 FQNEAQ. The CDR3 consists of 14 residues. CDR3 in DNA: TGTGCCAGCAGACCGGGACAGGGTTTTTACGAGCAGTACTTC. It translates to CASRPGQGFYEQYF.

V usage is TRBV4-1 and J usage is TRBJ2-2; 11 bases line up with TRBD2. The V and J ends lost 2 bases and 0 bases, in that order; junction bases with no gene match: 8. This CDR3 is built from 19 residues. Germline-derived CDR1 and CDR2 are MGHRA and YSYEKL. CDR3 region: CASSQLAGTSGSNTGELFF. In nucleotides, the CDR3 is TGCGCCAGCAGCCAATTGGCCGGGACTAGCGGCTCGAACACCGGGGAGCTGTTTTTT.

This chain links TRBV2 with TRBJ2-1; no definite D call. The CDR3 has 12 residues. Germline loops: CDR1 SNHLY, CDR2 FYNNEI. V was pared by 6 bases and J by 7 bases, with 10 bases between. This CDR3 reads CASRGPGNEQFF. The CDR3 DNA sequence: TGTGCCAGCAGGGGCCCAGGTAATGAGCAGTTCTTC.

This sequence joins TRBV5-4 and TRBJ1-6; TRBD1 matches at 9 bases. V dropped 0 bases and J dropped 12; count of bases not matched to a gene: 7. Germline assignment: CDR1 SGHNT and CDR2 YYREEE (reference sequence). The CDR3 length is 15 residues. Here the CDR3 reads CASSLATGQGKPLHF. CDR3 bases: TGTGCCAGCAGCTTGGCCACTGGACAGGGGAAACCCCTCCACTTT.

The CDR3 here is CASSVEGSLGYGYTF. The CDR3 DNA reads as TGTGCCAGCAGCGTAGAAGGATCGCTAGGCTATGGCTACACCTTC. This chain links TRBV9 with TRBJ1-2; D uncertain. CDR3 length: 15 amino acids. Trimming pared 0 bases from V and 4 bases from J, leaving 13 bases between. The germline V gene has CDR1 SGDLS and CDR2 YYNGEE.

Only a few counts were recorded for this clone. This chain connects TRBV7-8 to TRBJ1-5, with a possible D match to TRBD1 (5 bases). CDR1 and CDR2 from the germline V gene are SGHVS and FQNEAQ. V was pared by 3 bases and J by 3 bases, with 9 bases between. The CDR3 extends over 14 amino acids. CDR3 protein: CASSFGASNQPQHF. The CDR3, as DNA: TGTGCCAGCAGCTTTGGGGCTTCCAATCAGCCCCAGCATTTT. The variable domain in full, completed from reference TRBV7-8 and TRBJ1-5, reads GAGVSQSPRYKVAKRGQDVALRCDPISGHVSLFWYQQALGQGPEFLTYFQNEAQLDKSGLPSDRFFAERPEGSVSTLKIQRTQQEDSAVYLCASSFGASNQPQHFGDGTRLSIL.

This chain connects TRBV10-3 to TRBJ2-2; tentative D call: TRBD2 (6 bases). The CDR3 is 14 amino acids. Germline V gene lookup returns CDR1 ENHRY and CDR2 SYGVKD. Trimming removed 6 bases from V and 2 bases from J, with 10 bases in between. CDR3 loop: CAIRGGINTGELFF. The DNA of the CDR3 is TGTGCCATCAGGGGCGGGATCAACACCGGGGAGCTGTTTTTT.

Remarks on this clone: Compared with germline, one end of the junction differs, possibly owing to a read error. Other DNA sequences of this sample code for an identical CDR3. The gene calls are TRBV15 and TRBJ1-5, with 8 bases identical to TRBD1. Germline V gene lookup returns CDR1 LNHNV and CDR2 YYDKDF (reference sequence). CDR3 length equals 15 residues. This CDR3 reads CATSRGQGSNQPQHF. The CDR3 DNA reads TGTGCCACCAGCCGAGGACAGGGAAGCAATCAGCCCCAACATTTT.

The chain links TRBV27 to TRBJ2-7; D is possibly TRBD1 (5 bases). V was clipped by 2 bases and J by 0 bases, with 8 bases between them. The CDR3 contains 14 residues. Germline loops: CDR1 MNHEY, CDR2 SMNVEV (reference sequence). The CDR3 spells CASSLQGPSYEQYF. The CDR3 nucleotides read TGTGCCAGCAGTTTACAGGGCCCCTCCTACGAGCAGTACTTC.

The chain combines TRBV5-1 with TRBJ1-2, with 7 bases matching TRBD1. CDR1 is SGHRS, CDR2 YFSETQ, per germline. The V and J ends lost 3 bases and 6 bases, in that order; junction bases with no gene match: 14. This CDR3 contains 16 residues. CDR3 coding DNA: TGCGCCAGCAGCTGGCCCCTCAACCGGGACAGTGATGGCTACACCTTC. This sequence encodes CASSWPLNRDSDGYTF.